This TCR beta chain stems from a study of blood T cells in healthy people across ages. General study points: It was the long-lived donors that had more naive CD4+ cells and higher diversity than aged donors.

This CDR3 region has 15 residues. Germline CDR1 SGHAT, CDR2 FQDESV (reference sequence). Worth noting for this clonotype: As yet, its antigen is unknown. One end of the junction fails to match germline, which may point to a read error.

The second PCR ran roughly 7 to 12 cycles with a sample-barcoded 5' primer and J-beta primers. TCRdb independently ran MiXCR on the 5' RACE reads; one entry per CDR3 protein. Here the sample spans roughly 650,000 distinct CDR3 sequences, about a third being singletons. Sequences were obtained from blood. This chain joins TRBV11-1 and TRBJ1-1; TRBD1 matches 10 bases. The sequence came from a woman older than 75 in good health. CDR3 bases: TGTGCCGGCAGCCACCGGGACAGGGGGAACACTGAAGCTTTCTTT. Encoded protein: CAGSHRDRGNTEAFF.